A single sample is the source of the 30 T cell receptor beta chains below, sequenced in a study of shared clonotypes between healthy human individuals. Using immunoSEQ multiplex PCR, the repertoire was profiled, and TCRdb retains in-frame clones only, with some absent. The sample lists 600,000 to 750,000 clones, about 78% occurring once. The sample was memory CD4+ T cells sorted from blood. The subset: CD45RA-negative fraction. The receptors stem from a woman younger than 45 in good health.

This CDR3 is CASSPQKIGNQPQHF. The CDR3 nucleotides read TGTGCCAGCAGCCCCCAGAAAATCGGCAATCAGCCCCAGCATTTT. The chain is built from TRBV7-2 and TRBJ1-5; no clear D. V lost 5 bases, J lost 2 bases, and 13 bases lay in between. The V gene's germline CDR1 is SGHTA and CDR2 FQGNSA. This CDR3 is built from 15 residues.

V is TRBV11-2 and J is TRBJ2-7, with 7 bases identical to TRBD1. The V and J ends lost 5 bases and 3 bases, in that order; junction bases with no gene match: 7. The CDR3 is 14 residues long. Germline values: CDR1 SGHAT, CDR2 FQNNGV. CDR3: CASSLTGQNYEQYF. CDR3 sequence (DNA): TGTGCCAGCAGCCTGACGGGACAGAACTACGAGCAGTACTTC.

The chain couples TRBV11-2 to TRBJ1-2; a possible D gene is TRBD1 (5 bases). CDR1 is SGHAT, CDR2 FQNNGV, per germline. V was cut by 0 bases and J by 8 bases, with 16 bases left in between. The CDR3 length is 15 residues. The CDR3: CASSLEFGAHLGYTF. The DNA of the CDR3 is TGTGCCAGCAGCTTAGAGTTCGGGGCCCATCTGGGCTACACCTTC. Complete variable domain (other parts from reference TRBV11-2 and TRBJ1-2): EAGVAQSPRYKIIEKRQSVAFWCNPISGHATLYWYQQILGQGPKLLIQFQNNGVVDDSQLPKDRFSAERLKGVDSTLKIQPAKLEDSAVYLCASSLEFGAHLGYTFGSGTRLTVV.

This clone was seen a handful of times. The chain is built from TRBV28 and TRBJ1-2; TRBD1 matches at 8 bases. The CDR3 sequence is 16 residues long. V was pared by 5 bases and J by 4 bases, with 12 bases of the junction left unmatched. Per the germline V gene, CDR1 is MDHEN and CDR2 is SYDVKM. CDR3 protein: CASSTGQGALGYGYTF. The CDR3 nucleotides are TGTGCCAGCAGTACAGGACAGGGCGCCCTAGGCTATGGCTACACCTTC.

This clone was detected a few times. The J gene is TRBJ2-5, the V gene TRBV7-8; TRBD1 might be the D (6 bases). The CDR3 loop spans 13 amino acids. CDR1 and CDR2 from the germline V gene are SGHVS and FQNEAQ. Trimming stripped 3 bases from V and 2 bases from J, with 7 bases between. The CDR3 sequence is CASSLDSQETQYF. The CDR3 region has the DNA TGTGCCAGCAGCTTGGACAGTCAAGAGACCCAGTACTTC.

The chain couples TRBV6-5 to TRBJ2-1; the match to TRBD2 covers 12 bases. With 6 bases clipped from V and 8 bases from J, the junction kept 5 bases outside the gene matches. This CDR3 contains 14 residues. Germline V gene data show CDR1 as MNHEY and CDR2 as SVGAGI. DNA for the CDR3: TGTGCCAGCAGGACTAGCGGGAGAGGGGATGAGCAGTTCTTC. Translation: CASRTSGRGDEQFF.

This chain connects TRBV28 to TRBJ1-5; the D gene is possibly TRBD1 (6 bases). This CDR3 comprises 18 residues. V was cut by 4 bases and J by 0 bases, with 19 bases left in between. Germline V CDR1 and CDR2: MDHEN, SYDVKM. CDR3 residues: CASSSPVGGFNSNQPQHF. The DNA for the CDR3 is TGTGCCAGCAGTTCCCCCGTGGGGGGCTTCAATAGCAATCAGCCCCAGCATTTT.

This clone occurred a few times. The J gene is TRBJ2-7, the V gene TRBV15; 7 bases map to TRBD1. Trimming at V came to 4 bases and at J to 1 base, leaving 4 bases not matched to a gene. The CDR3 spans 14 residues. Germline assignment: CDR1 LNHNV and CDR2 YYDKDF (reference sequence). This CDR3 is CATSIQGQSYEQYF. In DNA, the CDR3 is TGTGCCACCAGCATACAGGGGCAGTCCTACGAGCAGTACTTC. The full variable domain, its missing parts supplied by reference TRBV15 and TRBJ2-7, is DAMVIQNPRYQVTQFGKPVTLSCSQTLNHNVMYWYQQKSSQAPKLLFHYYDKDFNNEADTPDNFQSRRPNTSFCFLDIRSPGLGDTAMYLCATSIQGQSYEQYFGPGTRLTVT.

The rearrangement links TRBV28 to TRBJ2-3; TRBD1 matches at 9 bases. CDR3 length equals 17 residues. Germline CDR1 is MDHEN and CDR2 is SYDVKM. Unmatched junction bases numbered 7, after V lost 1 base and J lost 2 bases. CDR3 loop: CASSLFRTGDFTDTQYF. The CDR3 nucleotides are TGTGCCAGCAGTTTATTCCGGACAGGGGACTTCACAGATACGCAGTATTTT.

Only one count was recorded for this clone. The genes are TRBV6-5 and TRBJ2-3; D is undetermined. The CDR3 runs to 15 residues. Trimming stripped 2 bases from V and 4 bases from J, with 13 bases between. CDR1 MNHEY and CDR2 SVGAGI come from the germline V gene. The CDR3 spells CASSYGGVNADTQYF. In DNA form, the CDR3 reads TGTGCCAGCAGTTACGGTGGGGTCAACGCAGATACGCAGTATTTT.

The chain links TRBV4-1 to TRBJ2-5; 16 bases match TRBD2. Per germline, CDR1 MGHRA and CDR2 YSYEKL. The CDR3 spans 21 residues. V was clipped by 2 bases and J by 1 base; unmatched bases: 13. In DNA form, the CDR3 reads TGCGCCAGCAGCCAACGTAAACCAGGGACTAGCGGGAGGGGGTCCCAAGAGACCCAGTACTTC. This gives the protein CASSQRKPGTSGRGSQETQYF.

J is TRBJ1-1 and V is TRBV7-2; maybe TRBD1 (5 bases). The V and J ends lost 1 base and 4 bases respectively, with 10 bases between them. Germline V gene lookup returns CDR1 SGHTA and CDR2 FQGNSA. CDR3 length equals 14 residues. The CDR3 DNA reads TGTGCCAGCAGCTTAGAGCAGGGTCGCACTGAAGCTTTCTTT. Translation: CASSLEQGRTEAFF. Drawing the rest from reference TRBV7-2 and TRBJ1-1, the complete variable domain is GAGVSQSPSNKVTEKGKDVELRCDPISGHTALYWYRQSLGQGLEFLIYFQGNSAPDKSGLPSDRFSAERTGGSVSTLTIQRTQQEDSAVYLCASSLEQGRTEAFFGQGTRLTVV.

In its sample, this clone was seen a few times. V usage is TRBV10-3 and J usage is TRBJ1-5, with TRBD1 matching 8 bases. J gave up 6 bases and V 10 bases, and 14 bases lay outside the gene matches. Germline V lookup: CDR1 ENHRY, CDR2 SYGVKD. The CDR3 contains 15 residues. CDR3 in amino acids: CATGQGREVTQPQHF. The CDR3 coding sequence is TGTGCCACCGGACAGGGTAGGGAGGTAACTCAGCCCCAGCATTTT.

This clone appeared a single time. This rearrangement joins TRBV7-3 to TRBJ2-5; a possible D gene is TRBD2 (6 bases). The CDR3 loop spans 15 amino acids. Germline-derived CDR1 and CDR2 are SGHTA and FQGTGA. Trimming took 4 bases from V and 5 from J, leaving 17 bases between them. The CDR3 sequence is CASSYIGGWPETQYF. CDR3 in DNA: TGTGCCAGCAGCTACATCGGAGGGTGGCCCGAGACCCAGTACTTC.

The V gene is TRBV7-2, the J gene TRBJ2-1, with D perhaps matching TRBD2 (5 bases). CDR1 and CDR2 from the germline V gene are SGHTA and FQGNSA. This CDR3 contains 13 residues. V lost 0 bases, J lost 7 bases, and 7 bases lay in between. The CDR3 bases are TGTGCCAGCAGCTTAGCGTGGAGGAATGAGCAGTTCTTC. Translation gives CASSLAWRNEQFF. Filled out from reference TRBV7-2 and TRBJ2-1, the complete variable domain reads GAGVSQSPSNKVTEKGKDVELRCDPISGHTALYWYRQSLGQGLEFLIYFQGNSAPDKSGLPSDRFSAERTGGSVSTLTIQRTQQEDSAVYLCASSLAWRNEQFFGPGTRLTVL.

The chain carries TRBV15 and TRBJ2-4; 8 positions agree with TRBD1. V lost 1 base and J lost 9; bases outside the gene matches: 8. The CDR3 has 15 residues. Germline-derived CDR1 and CDR2 are LNHNV and YYDKDF (reference sequence). Here the CDR3 reads CATSRAGQAKVIQYF. The CDR3 DNA follows: TGTGCCACCAGCAGAGCGGGACAGGCAAAGGTCATTCAGTACTTC.

The chain joins TRBV5-1 to TRBJ2-2; 13 positions match TRBD2. J gave up 7 bases and V 5 bases, and 5 bases lay outside the gene matches. Germline CDR1 and CDR2: SGHRS and YFSETQ. The CDR3 is 15 amino acids. The CDR3 region is CASSTLAGGSGELFF. In DNA form, the CDR3 reads TGCGCCAGCAGTACACTAGCGGGAGGGAGCGGGGAGCTGTTTTTT.

J is TRBJ2-3 and V is TRBV6-1, with TRBD2 matching 7 bases. With 2 bases clipped from V and 0 bases from J, the junction kept 5 bases outside the gene matches. This CDR3 is 16 amino acids long. CDR1 is MNHNS, CDR2 SASEGT, per germline. The CDR3 coding sequence is TGTGCCAGCAGTGAAAGGGCTAGCGGAAGCACAGATACGCAGTATTTT. This translates into CASSERASGSTDTQYF.

The rearrangement joins TRBV6-5 to TRBJ2-1, with 9 bases aligning to TRBD2. After removal of 5 bases from V and 9 bases from J, the junction contained 5 bases not matched to a gene. The CDR3 sequence is 13 residues long. Germline CDR1 is MNHEY and CDR2 is SVGAGI. CDR3 DNA: TGTGCCAGCAGTCGGACTAGCGAGGGTGAGCAGTTCTTC. This codes for CASSRTSEGEQFF.

The chain has TRBV7-9 and TRBJ2-2, with a tentative D call TRBD1 (6 bases). The CDR3 is 16 residues long. Trimming stripped 7 bases from V and 6 bases from J, with 21 bases between. Germline V gives CDR1 SEHNR, CDR2 FQNEAQ (reference sequence). CDR3 residues: CASTPGGGRAAGELFF. As DNA, the CDR3 is TGTGCCAGCACCCCAGGTGGGGGCAGGGCGGCCGGGGAGCTGTTTTTT.

CDR3 region: CASSSTRRQGATDTQYF. The CDR3 DNA reads as TGTGCCAGCAGCTCGACTCGGAGACAGGGGGCTACAGATACGCAGTATTTT. The rearrangement links TRBV7-8 to TRBJ2-3; 10 bases map to TRBD1. Trimming cost V 4 bases and J 3 bases; bases outside gene matches: 10. The CDR3 consists of 17 residues. Germline CDR1 and CDR2: SGHVS and FQNEAQ.

This clone showed up just a few times. The CDR3 DNA sequence: TGTGCCAGCAGGGACGGAAGCTCCTACAATGAGCAGTTCTTC. Residues: CASRDGSSYNEQFF. The genes are TRBV6-5 and TRBJ2-1; D call uncertain. The CDR3 is 14 residues long. CDR1 is MNHEY, CDR2 SVGAGI, per germline. The V gene lost 6 bases and the J gene lost 0 bases, with 9 bases spanning the gap.

The gene calls are TRBV5-1 and TRBJ2-7; 11 bases match TRBD2. This CDR3 has 16 residues. Germline-derived CDR1 and CDR2 are SGHRS and YFSETQ. With 3 bases clipped from V and 3 bases from J, the junction kept 8 bases outside the gene matches. The CDR3 DNA is TGCGCCAGCAGCTCTTCCGGGACTAGCGGCGACTACGAGCAGTACTTC. Translating it yields CASSSSGTSGDYEQYF.

The chain uses TRBV2 and TRBJ2-5; D remains ambiguous. Trimming stripped 6 bases from V and 1 base from J, with 9 bases between. The length of the CDR3 is 13 residues. Germline V gene lookup returns CDR1 SNHLY and CDR2 FYNNEI. As DNA, the CDR3 is TGTGCCAGCAGATCCGGACCCCAAGAGACCCAGTACTTC. Protein sequence: CASRSGPQETQYF.

This clone was observed a handful of times. The CDR3 bases are TGTGCCAGCAGGCCCCGGGGACAGCCGGATTTCCTAGCCTACGAGCAGTACTTC. Protein product: CASRPRGQPDFLAYEQYF. The chain is built from TRBV28 and TRBJ2-7; 7 bases line up with TRBD1. This CDR3 is 18 amino acids long. Unmatched junction bases numbered 19, after V lost 6 bases and J lost 2 bases. CDR1 and CDR2 from the germline V gene are MDHEN and SYDVKM.

The chain is built from TRBV28 and TRBJ2-5, with D possibly being TRBD1 (5 bases). Germline CDR1 and CDR2: MDHEN and SYDVKM. The CDR3 has 15 amino acids. The germline V and J ends were trimmed by 3 bases and 7 bases, with 18 bases remaining between them. CDR3 DNA: TGTGCCAGCAGTTTCTCCCAACAAGGGGCAGCGACCCAGTACTTC. Translation gives CASSFSQQGAATQYF. The full variable domain, its missing parts supplied by reference TRBV28 and TRBJ2-5, is DVKVTQSSRYLVKRTGEKVFLECVQDMDHENMFWYRQDPGLGLRLIYFSYDVKMKEKGDIPEGYSVSREKKERFSLILESASTNQTSMYLCASSFSQQGAATQYFGPGTRLLVL.

CDR3 in DNA: TGTGCCAGCAGTCCTAGCGGAAAAGCCCTCTACGAGCAGTACTTC. Translated: CASSPSGKALYEQYF. The chain couples TRBV28 to TRBJ2-7; 7 nucleotides align to TRBD2. With V trimmed by 5 bases and J by 3 bases, 10 bases remained unmatched. Germline lookup yields CDR1 MDHEN and CDR2 SYDVKM. The CDR3 contains 15 residues.

This clone showed up just a few times. The genes are TRBV18 and TRBJ2-1, with 7 bases identical to TRBD1. Germline V gene lookup returns CDR1 KGHSH and CDR2 LQKENI. The length of the CDR3 is 14 residues. With 4 bases clipped from V and 4 bases from J, the junction kept 4 bases outside the gene matches. The CDR3 is CASSRDREYNEQFF. The CDR3 DNA reads as TGTGCCAGCTCACGGGACAGAGAATACAATGAGCAGTTCTTC.

The chain links TRBV6-6 to TRBJ1-5; D might be TRBD1 (5 bases). This CDR3 has 15 amino acids. Germline V gene data show CDR1 as MNHNY and CDR2 as SVGAGI (reference sequence). Trimming took off 5 bases at V and 6 bases at J, with 17 bases between the two ends. The CDR3 loop reads CASSRLGGDGQPQHF. Written as DNA, the CDR3 is TGTGCCAGCAGTCGCCTGGGAGGGGATGGTCAGCCCCAGCATTTT.

The chain links TRBV9 to TRBJ2-5; D assignment may be TRBD1 or TRBD2 (6 bases each). Trimming pared 6 bases from V and 5 bases from J, leaving 17 bases between. The germline CDR1 and CDR2 sequences are SGDLS and YYNGEE. The CDR3 loop spans 14 amino acids. The CDR3 spells CASNGGGSVETQYF. As DNA, the CDR3 is TGTGCCAGCAACGGAGGGGGTAGCGTGGAGACCCAGTACTTC. The variable domain in full, completed from reference TRBV9 and TRBJ2-5, reads DSGVTQTPKHLITATGQRVTLRCSPRSGDLSVYWYQQSLDQGLQFLIQYYNGEERAKGNILERFSAQQFPDLHSELNLSSLELGDSALYFCASNGGGSVETQYFGPGTRLLVL.